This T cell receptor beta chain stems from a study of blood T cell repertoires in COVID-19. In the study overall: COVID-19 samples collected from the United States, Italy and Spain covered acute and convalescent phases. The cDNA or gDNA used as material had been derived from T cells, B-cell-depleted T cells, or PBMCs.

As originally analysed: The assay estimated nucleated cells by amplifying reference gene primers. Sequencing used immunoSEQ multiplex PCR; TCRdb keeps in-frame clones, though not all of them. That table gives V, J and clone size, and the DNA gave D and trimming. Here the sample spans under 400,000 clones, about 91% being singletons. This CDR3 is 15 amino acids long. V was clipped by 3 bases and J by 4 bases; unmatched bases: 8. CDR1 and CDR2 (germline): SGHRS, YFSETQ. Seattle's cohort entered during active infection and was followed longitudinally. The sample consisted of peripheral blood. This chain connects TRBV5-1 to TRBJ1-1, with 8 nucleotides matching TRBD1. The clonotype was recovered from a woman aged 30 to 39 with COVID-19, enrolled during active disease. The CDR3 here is CASSSDRVGGTEAFF. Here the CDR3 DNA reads TGCGCCAGCAGCTCGGACAGGGTAGGTGGCACTGAAGCTTTCTTT.